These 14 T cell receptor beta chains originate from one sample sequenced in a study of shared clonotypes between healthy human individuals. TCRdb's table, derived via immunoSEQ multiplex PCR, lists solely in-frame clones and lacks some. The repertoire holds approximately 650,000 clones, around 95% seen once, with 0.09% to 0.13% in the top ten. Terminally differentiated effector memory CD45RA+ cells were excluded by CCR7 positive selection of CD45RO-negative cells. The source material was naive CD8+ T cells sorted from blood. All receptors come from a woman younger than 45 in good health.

The CDR3, as DNA: TGTGCCAGCAGCTTAGGGACGGGGCCGCCTGGCTACACCTTC. This gives the protein CASSLGTGPPGYTF. The J gene is TRBJ1-2, the V gene TRBV7-9, with D possibly being TRBD1 (5 bases). The CDR3 totals 14 residues. The V gene lost 1 base and the J gene lost 7 bases, with 13 bases spanning the gap. The germline V gene encodes CDR1 SEHNR and CDR2 FQNEAQ (reference sequence).

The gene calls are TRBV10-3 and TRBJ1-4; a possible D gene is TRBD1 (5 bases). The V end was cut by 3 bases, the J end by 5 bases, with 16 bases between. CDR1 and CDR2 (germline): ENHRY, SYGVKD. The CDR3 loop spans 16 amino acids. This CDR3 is CAISDHRDSENEKLFF. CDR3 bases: TGTGCCATCAGTGACCACCGCGACAGCGAGAATGAAAAACTGTTTTTT.

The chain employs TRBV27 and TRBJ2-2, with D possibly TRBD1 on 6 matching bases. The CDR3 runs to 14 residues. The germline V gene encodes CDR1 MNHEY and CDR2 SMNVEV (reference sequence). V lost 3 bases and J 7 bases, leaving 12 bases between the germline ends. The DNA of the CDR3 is TGTGCCAGCAGTTTTCAACAGGGTGGCGGGGAGCTGTTTTTT. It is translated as CASSFQQGGGELFF.

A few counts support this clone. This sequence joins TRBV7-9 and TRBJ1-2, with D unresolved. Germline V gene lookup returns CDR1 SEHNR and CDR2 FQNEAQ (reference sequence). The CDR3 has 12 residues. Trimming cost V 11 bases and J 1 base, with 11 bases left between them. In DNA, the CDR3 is TGTGCCGCAACCAGTGATAACTATGGCTACACCTTC. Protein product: CAATSDNYGYTF.

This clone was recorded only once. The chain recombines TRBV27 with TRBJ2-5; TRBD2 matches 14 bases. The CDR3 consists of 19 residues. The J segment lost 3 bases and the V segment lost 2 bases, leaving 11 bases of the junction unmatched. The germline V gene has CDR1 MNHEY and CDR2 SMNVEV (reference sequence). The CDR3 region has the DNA TGTGCCAGCAGTTTAAGCCGGACTAGCGGGAGGACTTCAAAAGAGACCCAGTACTTC. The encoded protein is CASSLSRTSGRTSKETQYF.

In DNA, the CDR3 is TGCGCCAGCAGCTTGGCGGGGACCGAGCAGTACTTC. It is translated as CASSLAGTEQYF. The V call is TRBV5-1, the J call TRBJ2-7; either TRBD1 or TRBD2 may supply D (5 bases each). V lost 0 bases to trimming and J lost 6 bases, with 7 bases between them. This CDR3 region has 12 residues. CDR1 SGHRS and CDR2 YFSETQ come from the germline V gene.

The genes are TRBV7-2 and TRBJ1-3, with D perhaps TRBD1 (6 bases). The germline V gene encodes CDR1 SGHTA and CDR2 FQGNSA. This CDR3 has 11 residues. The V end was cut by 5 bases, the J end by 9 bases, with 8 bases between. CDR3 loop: CASSLGATIYF. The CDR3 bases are TGTGCCAGCAGCCTGGGGGCCACCATATATTTT.

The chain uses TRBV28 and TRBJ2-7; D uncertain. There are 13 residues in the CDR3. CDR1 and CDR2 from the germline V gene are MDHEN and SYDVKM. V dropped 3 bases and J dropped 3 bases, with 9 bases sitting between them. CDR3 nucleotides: TGTGCCAGCAGTTTCGGACGAAACTACGAGCAGTACTTC. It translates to CASSFGRNYEQYF.

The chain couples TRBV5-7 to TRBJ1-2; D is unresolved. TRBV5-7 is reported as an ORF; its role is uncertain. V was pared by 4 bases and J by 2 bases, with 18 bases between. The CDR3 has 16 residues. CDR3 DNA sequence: TGTGCCAGCAGCCCCAAGGTTGGTCTTTCAAACTATGGCTACACCTTC. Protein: CASSPKVGLSNYGYTF.

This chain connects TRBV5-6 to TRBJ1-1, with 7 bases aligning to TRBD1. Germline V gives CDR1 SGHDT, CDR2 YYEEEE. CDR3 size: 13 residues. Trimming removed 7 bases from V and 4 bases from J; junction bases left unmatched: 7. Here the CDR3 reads CASCKGGFTEAFF. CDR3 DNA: TGTGCCAGCTGCAAAGGGGGCTTCACTGAAGCTTTCTTT.

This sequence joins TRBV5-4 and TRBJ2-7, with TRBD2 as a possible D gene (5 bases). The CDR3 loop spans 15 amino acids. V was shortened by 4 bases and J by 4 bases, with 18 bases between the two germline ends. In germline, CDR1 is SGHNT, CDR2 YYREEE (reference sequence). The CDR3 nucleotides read TGTGCCAGCAGCCTCCCACTAGGCCCCGAATACGAGCAGTACTTC. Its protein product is CASSLPLGPEYEQYF.

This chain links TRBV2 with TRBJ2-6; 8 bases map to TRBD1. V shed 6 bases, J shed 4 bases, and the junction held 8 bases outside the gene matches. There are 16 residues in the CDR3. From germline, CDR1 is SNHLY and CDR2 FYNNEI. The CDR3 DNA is TGTGCCAGCAGGGACAGGGAATCCCCCGGGGCCAACGTCCTGACTTTC. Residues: CASRDRESPGANVLTF.

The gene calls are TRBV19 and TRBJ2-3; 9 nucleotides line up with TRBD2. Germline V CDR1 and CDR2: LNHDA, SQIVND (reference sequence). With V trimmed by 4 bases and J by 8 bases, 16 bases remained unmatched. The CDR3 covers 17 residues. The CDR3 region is CASSKGALAGGSGTQYF. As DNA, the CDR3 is TGTGCCAGTAGTAAGGGGGCCTTGGCGGGAGGGTCAGGTACGCAGTATTTT. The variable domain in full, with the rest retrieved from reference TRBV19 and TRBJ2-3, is DGGITQSPKYLFRKEGQNVTLSCEQNLNHDAMYWYRQDPGQGLRLIYYSQIVNDFQKGDIAEGYSVSREKKESFPLTVTSAQKNPTAFYLCASSKGALAGGSGTQYFGPGTRLTVL.

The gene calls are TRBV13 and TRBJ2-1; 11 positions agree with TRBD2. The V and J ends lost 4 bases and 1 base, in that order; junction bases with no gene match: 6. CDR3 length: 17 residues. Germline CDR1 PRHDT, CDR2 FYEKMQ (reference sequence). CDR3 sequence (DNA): TGTGCCAGCAGCTCGGATCCTAGCGGGAGGTCCTACAATGAGCAGTTCTTC. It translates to CASSSDPSGRSYNEQFF.